Listed below are T cell receptor beta chains from one sample, sequenced in a study of blood T cell repertoires in COVID-19. The data were produced by immunoSEQ multiplex PCR, yet TCRdb's version contains in-frame clones alone and is incomplete. The repertoire holds 60,000 to 65,000 clones, 74% seen once, with under 30% in the top ten. The sequenced material came from peripheral blood. The source is a woman at least 80 years old with acute or convalescent COVID-19. Each CDR3 is given with its conserved first and last residue. Fields, in order: V gene, J gene, clone size, CDR3 length, D gene, CDR3 protein, CDR3 DNA. D genes are given only for firm matches. Clone size is given for some rows only: seen once, a few or many times, or a class if the clone is expanded.

v_gene: TRBV7-2
j_gene: TRBJ1-5
abundance: .
len: 13
d_gene: .
CDR3aa: CASSLGVARPQHF
CDR3nt: TGTGCCAGCAGCTTAGGGGTAGCCCGGCCCCAGCATTTT

v_gene: TRBV4-1
j_gene: TRBJ2-5
abundance: .
len: 16
d_gene: .
CDR3aa: CASSPHEVRVWETQYF
CDR3nt: TGCGCCAGCAGCCCCCACGAGGTCAGGGTGTGGGAGACCCAGTACTTC

v_gene: TRBV6-1
j_gene: TRBJ2-1
abundance: .
len: 16
d_gene: TRBD2
CDR3aa: CASREISGRVSNEQFF
CDR3nt: TGTGCCAGCAGAGAAATTAGCGGGAGAGTTAGCAATGAGCAGTTCTTC

v_gene: TRBV6-5
j_gene: TRBJ1-4
abundance: .
len: 14
d_gene: .
CDR3aa: CASSKQSGNEKLFF
CDR3nt: TGTGCCAGCAGTAAACAGAGTGGTAATGAAAAACTGTTTTTT

v_gene: TRBV15
j_gene: TRBJ1-4
abundance: .
len: 18
d_gene: .
CDR3aa: CATSRDVDGGIPNEKLFF
CDR3nt: TGTGCCACCAGCAGAGATGTGGATGGAGGGATCCCTAATGAAAAACTGTTTTTT

v_gene: TRBV18
j_gene: TRBJ1-5
abundance: .
len: 15
d_gene: .
CDR3aa: CASSPIGGSNQPQHF
CDR3nt: TGTGCCAGCTCACCAATAGGGGGTAGCAATCAGCCCCAGCATTTT

v_gene: TRBV10-1
j_gene: TRBJ2-3
abundance: .
len: 15
d_gene: TRBD2
CDR3aa: CASSDSAGGPLTQYF
CDR3nt: TGCGCCAGCAGTGACTCAGCGGGAGGGCCCCTTACGCAGTATTTT

v_gene: TRBV30
j_gene: TRBJ2-7
abundance: .
len: 15
d_gene: TRBD2
CDR3aa: CAWSVPTSGSYEQYF
CDR3nt: TGTGCCTGGAGTGTACCGACTAGCGGGAGTTACGAGCAGTACTTC

v_gene: TRBV5-1
j_gene: TRBJ2-7
abundance: .
len: 15
d_gene: TRBD1
CDR3aa: CASSHSGTGVYEQYF
CDR3nt: TGCGCCAGCAGCCACTCCGGGACAGGGGTATACGAGCAGTACTTC

v_gene: TRBV29-1
j_gene: TRBJ1-2
abundance: .
len: 13
d_gene: .
CDR3aa: CSAQEGGGYGYTF
CDR3nt: TGCAGCGCCCAGGAGGGGGGGGGTTATGGCTACACCTTC

v_gene: TRBV7-8
j_gene: TRBJ2-2
abundance: few
len: 15
d_gene: .
CDR3aa: CASSSRQTLTGELFF
CDR3nt: TGTGCCAGCAGCTCCCGACAGACCCTCACCGGGGAGCTGTTTTTT

v_gene: TRBV2
j_gene: TRBJ2-5
abundance: .
len: 13
d_gene: .
CDR3aa: CASSGQGVETQYF
CDR3nt: TGTGCCAGCAGTGGTCAGGGTGTGGAGACCCAGTACTTC

v_gene: TRBV7-8
j_gene: TRBJ2-7
abundance: .
len: 15
d_gene: TRBD1
CDR3aa: CASSFRMRTGGEQYF
CDR3nt: TGTGCCAGCAGCTTTCGGATGCGGACAGGGGGCGAGCAGTACTTC

v_gene: TRBV2
j_gene: TRBJ2-2
abundance: .
len: 15
d_gene: TRBD2
CDR3aa: CASSPGLAVTGELFF
CDR3nt: TGTGCCAGCAGCCCGGGACTAGCGGTCACGGGGGAGCTGTTTTTT

v_gene: TRBV5-1
j_gene: TRBJ2-6
abundance: .
len: 15
d_gene: .
CDR3aa: CASSLAGSGANVLTF
CDR3nt: TGCGCCAGCAGCTTGGCCGGGTCTGGGGCCAACGTCCTGACTTTC

v_gene: TRBV6-2/TRBV6-3
j_gene: TRBJ2-7
abundance: .
len: 12
d_gene: .
CDR3aa: CASSLPLLPQYF
CDR3nt: TGTGCCAGCAGTCTCCCCCTCCTCCCGCAGTACTTC

v_gene: TRBV6-6
j_gene: TRBJ1-5
abundance: .
len: 16
d_gene: TRBD1
CDR3aa: CASSYSTGAGNQPQHF
CDR3nt: TGTGCCAGCAGTTACTCCACAGGGGCGGGCAATCAGCCCCAGCATTTT

v_gene: TRBV19
j_gene: TRBJ1-4
abundance: .
len: 18
d_gene: TRBD1
CDR3aa: CASSLPGSPRQGNEKLFF
CDR3nt: TGTGCCAGTAGTCTCCCCGGATCTCCCCGACAGGGGAATGAAAAACTGTTTTTT

v_gene: TRBV10-3
j_gene: TRBJ2-1
abundance: .
len: 12
d_gene: TRBD1
CDR3aa: CAIARTGDEQFF
CDR3nt: TGTGCCATCGCGAGGACAGGGGATGAGCAGTTCTTC

v_gene: TRBV2
j_gene: TRBJ1-2
abundance: .
len: 13
d_gene: .
CDR3aa: CASSLDRRYGYTF
CDR3nt: TGTGCCAGCAGTCTAGACAGACGCTATGGCTACACCTTC

v_gene: TRBV12-5
j_gene: TRBJ1-2
abundance: .
len: 12
d_gene: TRBD1
CDR3aa: CASGGQVSGYTF
CDR3nt: TGTGCTAGTGGTGGACAGGTGAGCGGCTACACCTTC

v_gene: TRBV11-2
j_gene: TRBJ2-1
abundance: .
len: 14
d_gene: .
CDR3aa: CASNLGVLVDEQFF
CDR3nt: TGTGCCAGCAACTTAGGTGTCCTCGTAGATGAGCAGTTCTTC

v_gene: TRBV18
j_gene: TRBJ2-3
abundance: .
len: 16
d_gene: .
CDR3aa: CASSPRPVSSTDTQYF
CDR3nt: TGTGCCAGCTCACCACGTCCAGTATCTAGCACAGATACGCAGTATTTT

v_gene: TRBV7-2
j_gene: TRBJ2-7
abundance: .
len: 13
d_gene: .
CDR3aa: CASSLSGAGTQYF
CDR3nt: TGTGCCAGCAGCTTATCTGGGGCAGGGACTCAGTACTTC

v_gene: TRBV7-2
j_gene: TRBJ2-7
abundance: .
len: 14
d_gene: .
CDR3aa: CASSLEVGAYEQYF
CDR3nt: TGTGCCAGCAGCTTAGAGGTGGGAGCCTACGAGCAGTACTTC

v_gene: TRBV7-7
j_gene: TRBJ2-1
abundance: .
len: 15
d_gene: TRBD2
CDR3aa: CASSLSGSPHNEQFF
CDR3nt: TGTGCCAGCAGCTTAAGCGGGAGCCCCCACAATGAGCAGTTCTTC